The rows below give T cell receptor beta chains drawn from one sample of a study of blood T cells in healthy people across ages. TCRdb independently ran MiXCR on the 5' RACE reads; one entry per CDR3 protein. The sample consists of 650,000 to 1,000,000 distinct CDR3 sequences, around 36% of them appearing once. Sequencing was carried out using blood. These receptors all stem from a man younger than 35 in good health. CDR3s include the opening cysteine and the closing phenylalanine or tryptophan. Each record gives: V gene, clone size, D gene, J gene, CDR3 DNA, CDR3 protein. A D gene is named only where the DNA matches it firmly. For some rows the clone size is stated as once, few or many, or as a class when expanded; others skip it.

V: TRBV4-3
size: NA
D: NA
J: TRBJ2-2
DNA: TGCGCCAGCAGCCCTCGGGGCTCGACGACCTACGAGGAGCTGTTTTTT
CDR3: CASSPRGSTTYEELFF

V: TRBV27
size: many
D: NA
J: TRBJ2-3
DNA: TGTGCCAGCAGTTTGGATGGCAGCGGTAGCACAGATACGCAGTATTTT
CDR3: CASSLDGSGSTDTQYF

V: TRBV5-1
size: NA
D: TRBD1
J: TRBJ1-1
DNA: TGCGCCAGCAGCTTGAATATACAGGGGGCGAACACTGAAGCTTTCTTT
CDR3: CASSLNIQGANTEAFF

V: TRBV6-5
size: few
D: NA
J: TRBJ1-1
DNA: TGTGCCAGCAGTTACTCCAGCTCATGGAACACTGAAGCTTTCTTT
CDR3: CASSYSSSWNTEAFF

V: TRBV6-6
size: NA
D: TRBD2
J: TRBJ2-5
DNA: TGTGCCAGCACCCTACCGGGGGGGGATACCCAGTACTTC
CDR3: CASTLPGGDTQYF

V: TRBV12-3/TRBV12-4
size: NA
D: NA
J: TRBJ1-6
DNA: TGTGCCAGCAGTCCCGAGGTTGGGGAGAGCTCCTATAATTCACCCCTCCACTTT
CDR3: CASSPEVGESSYNSPLHF

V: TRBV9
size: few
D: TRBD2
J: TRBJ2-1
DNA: TGTGCCAGCAGCGTCCGGCGGGGGGACTCCTACAATGAGCAGTTCTTC
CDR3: CASSVRRGDSYNEQFF

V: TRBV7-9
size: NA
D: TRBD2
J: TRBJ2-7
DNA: TGTGCCAGCAGCCGAGATAGCGGGAGGGAGCAGTACTTC
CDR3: CASSRDSGREQYF

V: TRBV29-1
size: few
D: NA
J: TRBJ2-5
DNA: TGCAGCGTTGAGGTAGAGAAAGAGACCCAGTACTTC
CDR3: CSVEVEKETQYF

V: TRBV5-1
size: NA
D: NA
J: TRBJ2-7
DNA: TGCGCCAGCAGCTCAGGGGACTGGTTGTACTTC
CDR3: CASSSGDWLYF

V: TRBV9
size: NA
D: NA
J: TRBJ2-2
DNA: TGTGCCAGCAGCGTCCATGGTGCTGACCGGAACACCGGGGAGCTGTTTTTT
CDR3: CASSVHGADRNTGELFF

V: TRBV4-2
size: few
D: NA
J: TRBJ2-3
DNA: TGTGCCAGCAGCCAATCGACTAGACAGGTCATGGGAGATACGCAGTATTTT
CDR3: CASSQSTRQVMGDTQYF

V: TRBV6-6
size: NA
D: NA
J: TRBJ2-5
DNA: TGTGCCAGCAGTTACTCGGCGGACAATGAGCAGTACTTC
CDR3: CASSYSADNEQYF

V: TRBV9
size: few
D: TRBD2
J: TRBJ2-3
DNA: TGTGCCAGCAGCGAGACTAGCGGGGGGGCGTCAGATACGCAGTATTTT
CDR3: CASSETSGGASDTQYF

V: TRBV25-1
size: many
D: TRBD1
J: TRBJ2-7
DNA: TGTGCCAGCAGTGAGCTGGGACAGGGTCCCTCCTACGAGCAGTACTTC
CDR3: CASSELGQGPSYEQYF

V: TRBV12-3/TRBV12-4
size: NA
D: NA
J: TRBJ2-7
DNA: TGTGCCAGCAGTTTAGCGCGGGTCGGGTACGAGCAGTACTTC
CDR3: CASSLARVGYEQYF

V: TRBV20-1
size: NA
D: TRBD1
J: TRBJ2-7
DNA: TGCAGTGCCGCAGGGGCACAGGGGGCAAGGGATGAGCAGTACTTC
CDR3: CSAAGAQGARDEQYF

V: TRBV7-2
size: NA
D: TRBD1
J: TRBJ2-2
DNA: TGTGCCAGCAGCTGGCAGGGGGCACGGGACACCGGGGAGCTGTTTTTT
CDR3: CASSWQGARDTGELFF

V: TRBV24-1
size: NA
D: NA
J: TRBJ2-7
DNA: TGTGCCACCAGTCCAGGCTCCTACGAGCAGTACTTC
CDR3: CATSPGSYEQYF

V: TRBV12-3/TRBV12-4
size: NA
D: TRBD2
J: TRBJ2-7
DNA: TGTGCCTGCAGTCCCCAGACTAGCGGGGCTTACAATGAGCAGTACTTC
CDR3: CACSPQTSGAYNEQYF

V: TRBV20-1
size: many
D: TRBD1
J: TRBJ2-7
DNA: TGCAGTGCTAGAGGATCAACAGGGGCCTACGAGCAGTACTTC
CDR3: CSARGSTGAYEQYF

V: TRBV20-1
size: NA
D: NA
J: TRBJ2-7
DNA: TGCAGTGCCAGGGGTGCGGGAGCTTGGTACGAGCAGTACTTC
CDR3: CSARGAGAWYEQYF

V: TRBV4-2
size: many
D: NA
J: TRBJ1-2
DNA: TGTGCCAGCAGCCAAAATTTGAGGGAGGGGGGCTACACCTTC
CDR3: CASSQNLREGGYTF

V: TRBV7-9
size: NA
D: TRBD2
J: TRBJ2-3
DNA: TGTGCCAGCAGCATCCCGAAGGCGGGGGGGGCCACAGATACGCAGTATTTT
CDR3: CASSIPKAGGATDTQYF

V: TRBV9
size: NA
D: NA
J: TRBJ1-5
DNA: TGTGCCAGCAGCGTAGAACAGACCCTCAGTCAGCCCCAGCATTTT
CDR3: CASSVEQTLSQPQHF

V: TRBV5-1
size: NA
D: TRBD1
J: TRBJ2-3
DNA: TGCGCCAGCAGCGCGGGACAGGCCAAAGATACGCAGTATTTT
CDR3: CASSAGQAKDTQYF

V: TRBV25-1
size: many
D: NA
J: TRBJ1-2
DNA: TGTGCCAGCAGTGAACCGAGCGGGTTAGGCTACACCTTC
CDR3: CASSEPSGLGYTF